This paragraph reports one T cell receptor beta chain. What it binds is unknown. CDR1 MGHDK and CDR2 SYGVNS come from the germline V gene. V gave up 2 bases and J gave up 12 bases, with 14 bases separating them. The CDR3 length is 14 residues. TCR beta sequencing covered blood CD8+ and CD4+ T cells. Control patients had untreated stable or active relapsing-remitting multiple sclerosis by revised McDonald criteria. Bulk CD8+ and CD4+ cells came from magnetic negative isolation; CD8+ TEMRA by FACS. These data come from a study of CD8 T cells in Susac syndrome. After extraction with the RNeasy kit, roughly 0.45 to 1 ug of the RNA was reverse transcribed using random hexamers. TCRdb reprocessed the immunoSEQ multiplex PCR reads via MiXCR and lists one record per CDR3 protein. The sample shows 200,000 or so distinct CDR3 sequences, nearly 95% of them seen only once. Study conclusions and caveats: It was acknowledged by the study that relatively few individuals were included in its TCR sequencing and HLA analysis.

The specimen was CD4+ T cells from PBMCs. The J gene is TRBJ1-6, the V gene TRBV25-1; TRBD1 is a possible D gene (6 bases). This clonotype originated in a human donor with multiple sclerosis. In DNA, the CDR3 is TGTGCCAGCAGTGAACCCGGGGGCGAGGGACCCCTCCACTTT. Its translation is CASSEPGGEGPLHF. The full variable domain, its missing parts supplied by reference TRBV25-1 and TRBJ1-6, is EADIYQTPRYLVIGTGKKITLECSQTMGHDKMYWYQQDPGMELHLIHYSYGVNSTEKGDLSSESTVSRIRTEHFPLTLESARPSHTSQYLCASSEPGGEGPLHFGNGTRLTVT.